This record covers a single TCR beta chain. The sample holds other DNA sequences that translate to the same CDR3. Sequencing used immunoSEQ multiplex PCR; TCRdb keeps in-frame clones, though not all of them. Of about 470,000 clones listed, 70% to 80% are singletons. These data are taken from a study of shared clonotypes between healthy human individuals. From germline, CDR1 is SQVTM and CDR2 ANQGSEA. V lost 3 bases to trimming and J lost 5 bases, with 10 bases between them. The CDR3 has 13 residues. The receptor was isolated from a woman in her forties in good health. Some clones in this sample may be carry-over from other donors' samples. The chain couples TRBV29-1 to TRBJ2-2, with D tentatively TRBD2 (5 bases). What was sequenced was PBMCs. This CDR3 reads CSVDRGGTGELFF. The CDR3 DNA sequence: TGCAGCGTTGATCGGGGTGGTACCGGGGAGCTGTTTTTT.